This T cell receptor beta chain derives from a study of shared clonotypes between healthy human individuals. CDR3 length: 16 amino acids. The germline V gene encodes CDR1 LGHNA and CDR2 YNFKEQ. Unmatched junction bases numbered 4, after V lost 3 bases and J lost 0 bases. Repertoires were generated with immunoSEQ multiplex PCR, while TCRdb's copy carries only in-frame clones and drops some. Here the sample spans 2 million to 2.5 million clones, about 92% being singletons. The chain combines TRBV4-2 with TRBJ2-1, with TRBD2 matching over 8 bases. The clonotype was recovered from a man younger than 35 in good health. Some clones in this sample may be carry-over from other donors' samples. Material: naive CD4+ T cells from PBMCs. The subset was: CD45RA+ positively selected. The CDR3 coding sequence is TGTGCCAGCAGCCATACTAGCGGAAACTCCTACAATGAGCAGTTCTTC. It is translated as CASSHTSGNSYNEQFF.